This T cell receptor (beta chain) stems from a study of blood T cells in healthy people across ages (dated by TCRdb to between 2015 and 2016). Some background on the complete study: In model experiments, roughly one uniquely barcoded TCR beta cDNA molecule per two T cells was captured by template switching. Using deep sequencing normalized with unique cDNA molecular identifiers, the study measured how TCR beta repertoire diversity changes with age. Donors were grouped into four age groups: young (average roughly 15 years), middle-aged (roughly 40), aged (roughly 67) and long-lived (around 80). To avoid experimental bias, donors of different ages were randomly spread across the sequencing lanes. Using the same blood draw, the study looked at two additional independent replicas of 1 million unique cDNA reads for two donors, one aged 18 to 30 and the other aged 80 or older.

The junction shows trimming of 6 bases on V and 1 base on J, and the gene matches do not reach 5 bases of it. The CDR3 contains 16 residues, cysteine and phenylalanine counted. Only the CDR3 part of the read is kept: 48 bases, read in frame from the first base. CDR1 and CDR2 (LGHNT, FRNRAP) derive from the germline V gene. The donors were roughly 38 Caucasian individuals from Russia, aged about 6 to 95 years, who were systemically healthy. Approximately 9.3 milliliters of peripheral blood were collected from each donor into EDTA-treated Vacutainer tubes. Ficoll-Paque density-gradient centrifugation was used to isolate PBMCs, with at least 6.5 million obtained per sample. Trizol reagent was used to extract total RNA from PBMCs, with at least 6 micrograms per sample. The percentages of naive CD45RAhigh/CD27high T cells were determined by flow cytometry on a PBMC aliquot from every donor. On this clonotype: No antigen is known for it. One base away there is no much larger clone; base qualities are not given.

Broad study findings and their caveats: Compared with the aged group, more naive CD4+ T cells, fewer expanded clones and increased TCR diversity were shown by the long-lived group, suggesting age selection. The percentage of naive T cells measured by flow cytometry correlated strongly with observed TCR beta diversity. Estimates of total diversity based on one million sequenced T cells were considered lower bounds and underestimates. Observed TCR beta diversity per million T cells fell roughly linearly with age, and a significant reduction was already apparent by age about 43. Conclusive comparison of naive and antigen-experienced compartments was prevented by the profiling of bulk unsorted PBMCs. The CMV infection status of donors was not known, potentially confounding age-related changes in expanded clonotypes.

The library was obtained by 5' RACE. Sequencing was carried out with an Illumina HiSeq 2500. A second PCR of roughly 7 to 12 cycles was run with a J-beta primer mix and a sample-barcoded 5' primer. Each TCR beta cDNA molecule received a unique molecular identifier from a template-switch 5' adaptor carrying 12 random nucleotides. At least 3 million CDR3-containing paired-end reads were obtained from each sample. All of the RNA was converted into first-strand cDNA using the Mint cDNA synthesis kit, with a TRBC-specific oligonucleotide serving as the primer. All cDNA was treated with uracil-DNA glycosylase and then went through a first 18-cycle PCR with the universal primers M1SS and BC2_uni_R. The original pipeline was this. For normalization, 1 million high-quality reads were randomly selected from each sample, with every read carrying a distinct molecular identifier. Instead of being binned into consensus sequences, reads with shared molecular identifiers were discarded. MiTCR, set to a Q25 quality threshold and the strictest error-elimination algorithm, was used for CDR3 identification, clonotype clustering and error correction. A nonparametric unseen species model using Euler transformation provided a lower-bound estimate of total TCR beta diversity. Using fastp trimming at Q25 and MiXCR clonotype assembly, TCRdb reanalyzed the public sequencing data and kept in-frame beta chains. Records with the same CDR3 protein are collapsed into one entry carrying the most frequent genes and DNA. What appears here as the V and J calls and clone size reflects TCRdb's work, not the paper's. Across this sample there are approximately 690,000 distinct CDR3 sequences, with 40% to 50% seen only once. The top ten hold around 30% of the sample.

This sequence originates from a man older than 75 in good health. The chain is made from TRBV12-5 and TRBJ1-5; 11 bases in between match TRBD1. The sequencing input was blood. The CDR3 in this case is CASGPGTGGSNQPQHF. The nucleotide sequence is TGTGCTAGTGGCCCCGGGACAGGGGGGAGCAATCAGCCCCAGCATTTT.